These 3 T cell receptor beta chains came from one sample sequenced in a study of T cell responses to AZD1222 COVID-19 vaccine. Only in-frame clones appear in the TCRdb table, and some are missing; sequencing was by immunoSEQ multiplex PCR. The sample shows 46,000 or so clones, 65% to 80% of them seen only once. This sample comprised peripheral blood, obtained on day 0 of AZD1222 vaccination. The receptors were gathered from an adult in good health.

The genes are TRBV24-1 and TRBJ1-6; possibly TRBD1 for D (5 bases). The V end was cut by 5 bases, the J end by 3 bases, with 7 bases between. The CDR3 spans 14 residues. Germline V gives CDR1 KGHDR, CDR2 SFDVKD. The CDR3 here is CATSATDYNSPLHF. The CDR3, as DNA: TGTGCCACCAGTGCGACAGACTATAATTCACCCCTCCACTTT.

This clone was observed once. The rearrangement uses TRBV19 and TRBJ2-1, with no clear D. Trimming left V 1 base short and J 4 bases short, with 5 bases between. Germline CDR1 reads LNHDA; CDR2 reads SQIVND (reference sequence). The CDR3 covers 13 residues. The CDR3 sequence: CASSIVGYNEQFF. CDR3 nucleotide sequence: TGTGCCAGTAGTATAGTCGGTTACAATGAGCAGTTCTTC.

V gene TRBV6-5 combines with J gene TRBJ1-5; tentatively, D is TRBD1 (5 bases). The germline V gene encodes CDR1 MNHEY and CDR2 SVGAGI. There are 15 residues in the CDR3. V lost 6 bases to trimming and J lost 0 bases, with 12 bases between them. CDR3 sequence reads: CASRYDSYSNQPQHF. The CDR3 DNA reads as TGTGCCAGCAGGTATGACAGTTATAGCAATCAGCCCCAGCATTTT.